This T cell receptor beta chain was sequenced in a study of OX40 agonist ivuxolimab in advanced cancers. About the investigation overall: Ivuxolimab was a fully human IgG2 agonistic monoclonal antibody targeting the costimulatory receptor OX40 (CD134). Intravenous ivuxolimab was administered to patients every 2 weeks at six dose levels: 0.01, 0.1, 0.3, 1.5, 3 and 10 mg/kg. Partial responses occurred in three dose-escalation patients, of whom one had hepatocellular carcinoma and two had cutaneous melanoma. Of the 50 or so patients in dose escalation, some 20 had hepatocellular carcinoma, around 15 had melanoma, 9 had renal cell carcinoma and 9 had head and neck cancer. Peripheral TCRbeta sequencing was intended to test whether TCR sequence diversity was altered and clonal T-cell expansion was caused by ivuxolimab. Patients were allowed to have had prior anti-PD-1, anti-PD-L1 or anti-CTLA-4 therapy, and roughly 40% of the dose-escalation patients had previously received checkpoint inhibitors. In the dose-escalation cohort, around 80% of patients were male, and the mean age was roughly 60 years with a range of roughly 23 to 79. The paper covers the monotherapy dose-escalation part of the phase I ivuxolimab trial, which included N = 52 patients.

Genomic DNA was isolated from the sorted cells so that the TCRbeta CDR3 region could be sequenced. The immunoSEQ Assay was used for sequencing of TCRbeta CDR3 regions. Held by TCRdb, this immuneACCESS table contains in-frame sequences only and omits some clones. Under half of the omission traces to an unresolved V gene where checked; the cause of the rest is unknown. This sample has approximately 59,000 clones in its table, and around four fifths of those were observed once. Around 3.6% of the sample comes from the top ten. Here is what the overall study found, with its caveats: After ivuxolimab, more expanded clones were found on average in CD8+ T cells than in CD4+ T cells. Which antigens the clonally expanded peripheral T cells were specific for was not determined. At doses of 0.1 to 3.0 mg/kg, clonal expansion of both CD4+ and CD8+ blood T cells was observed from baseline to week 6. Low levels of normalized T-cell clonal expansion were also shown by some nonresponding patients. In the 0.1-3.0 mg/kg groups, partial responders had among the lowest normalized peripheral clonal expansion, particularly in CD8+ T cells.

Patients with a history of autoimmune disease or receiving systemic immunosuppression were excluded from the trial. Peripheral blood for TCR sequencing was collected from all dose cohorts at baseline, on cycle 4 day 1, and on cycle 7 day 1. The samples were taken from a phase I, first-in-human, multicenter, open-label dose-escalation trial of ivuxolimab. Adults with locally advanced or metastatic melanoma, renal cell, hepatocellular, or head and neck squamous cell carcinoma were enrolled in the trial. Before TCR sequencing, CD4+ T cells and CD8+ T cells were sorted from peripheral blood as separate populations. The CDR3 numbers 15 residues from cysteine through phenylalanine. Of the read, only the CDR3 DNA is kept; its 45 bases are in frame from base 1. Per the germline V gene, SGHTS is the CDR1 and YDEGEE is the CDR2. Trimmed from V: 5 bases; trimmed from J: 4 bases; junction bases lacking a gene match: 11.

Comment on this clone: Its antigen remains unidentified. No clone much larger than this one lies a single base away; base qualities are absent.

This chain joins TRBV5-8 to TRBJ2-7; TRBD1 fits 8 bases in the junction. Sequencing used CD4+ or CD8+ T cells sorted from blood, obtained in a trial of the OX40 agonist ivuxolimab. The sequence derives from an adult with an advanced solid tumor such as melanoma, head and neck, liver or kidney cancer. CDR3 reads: CASRRKGQGFYEQYF. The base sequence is TGTGCCAGCAGACGTAAAGGACAGGGTTTTTACGAGCAGTACTTC.